The clone carrying this T cell receptor (beta chain) was counted only a few times. Using immunoSEQ multiplex PCR, the repertoire was profiled, and TCRdb retains in-frame clones only, with some absent. The repertoire holds 200,000 to 250,000 clones, 87% seen once, with less than 14% in the top ten. These data belong to a study of blood T cell repertoires in COVID-19. V dropped 1 base and J dropped 4 bases, with 8 bases sitting between them. This CDR3 has 13 residues. Germline V lookup: CDR1 SGHNT, CDR2 YYREEE (reference sequence). The rearrangement links TRBV5-4 to TRBJ1-2, with D tentatively TRBD1 (6 bases). The receptor was isolated from a man in his thirties or forties who had recovered from COVID-19. The source material was PBMCs or T cells enriched from blood (not recorded which). CDR3 loop: CASSLRGGYGYTF. CDR3 DNA sequence: TGTGCCAGCAGCTTGAGGGGGGGCTATGGCTACACCTTC.